This TCR beta chain comes out of a study of blood T cells in healthy people across ages. Notes on the study in general: Diversity of TCR beta per million T cells declined in a roughly linear way with age.

Then a second PCR, running roughly 7 to 11 cycles, was carried out with a sample-barcoded 5' primer and a J-beta primer mix. A tag from a template-switch adaptor with 12 random nucleotides marked each cDNA molecule. Every individual sample yielded 3 million or more paired-end reads (each containing CDR3). TCRdb independently ran MiXCR on the 5' RACE reads; one entry per CDR3 protein. Of more than 500,000 distinct CDR3 sequences listed, approximately 30% were seen once; the top ten hold roughly 18%. Samples each yielded at least 6 micrograms of total RNA. V was cut by 2 bases and J by 1 base, with 11 bases left in between. The germline CDR1 and CDR2 sequences are SGHTA and FQGNSA. The CDR3 runs to 15 residues. Details on this clonotype: Its target is not known.

This rearrangement joins TRBV7-2 to TRBJ1-1; D might be TRBD1 (5 bases). Sequenced material: blood. The receptor comes from a woman in her seventies in good health. CDR3 DNA sequence: TGTGCCAGCAGCTTATTGAACCAGGGGAACACTGAAGCTTTCTTT. Its protein is CASSLLNQGNTEAFF.